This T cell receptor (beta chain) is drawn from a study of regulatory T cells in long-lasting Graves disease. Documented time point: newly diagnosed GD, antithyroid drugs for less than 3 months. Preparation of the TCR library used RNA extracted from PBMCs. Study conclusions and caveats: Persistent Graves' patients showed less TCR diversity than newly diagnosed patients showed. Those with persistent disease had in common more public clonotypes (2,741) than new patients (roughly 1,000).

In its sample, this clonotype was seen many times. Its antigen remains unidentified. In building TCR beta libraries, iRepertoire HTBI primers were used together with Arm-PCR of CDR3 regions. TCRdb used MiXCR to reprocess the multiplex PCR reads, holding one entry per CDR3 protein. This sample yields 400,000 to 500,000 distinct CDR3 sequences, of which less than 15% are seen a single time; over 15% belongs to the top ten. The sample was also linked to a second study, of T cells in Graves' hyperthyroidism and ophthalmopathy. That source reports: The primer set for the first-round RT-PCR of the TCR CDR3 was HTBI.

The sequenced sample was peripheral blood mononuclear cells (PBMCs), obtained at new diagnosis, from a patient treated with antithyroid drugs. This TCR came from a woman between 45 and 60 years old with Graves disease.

CDR3 protein: CASSYLAGAYEQYF. CDR3 sequence (DNA): TGCGCCAGCAGCTACCTAGCGGGGGCCTACGAGCAGTACTTC. The chain joins TRBV5-1 to TRBJ2-7, with 10 positions matching TRBD2. This CDR3 is 14 amino acids long. Germline V gives CDR1 SGHRS, CDR2 YFSETQ. V trimming: 3 bases; J trimming: 2 bases; junction bases outside the gene matches: 2.